These T cell receptor beta chains were read from a single sample in a study of T cell clonotyping in hematopoietic cell transplantation. Method: immunoSEQ multiplex PCR; TCRdb's copy keeps in-frame clones and lacks some. The sample yields roughly 42,000 clones, around 94% seen once. Input material: peripheral blood mononuclear cells. The receptor source for this set is a woman aged 50 to 60 in good health. Some clones in this sample may be carry-over from other donors' samples. CDR3s include the opening cysteine and the closing phenylalanine or tryptophan. D genes are given only for firm matches. Clone sizes are given selectively: once, few, many, or a class where the clone is expanded.

D	V	J	size	CDR3	DNA
-	TRBV19	TRBJ2-2	-	CATRQPANTGELFF	TGTGCCACTAGACAGCCCGCGAACACCGGGGAGCTGTTTTTT
-	TRBV4-3	TRBJ1-4	-	CASSQGGIREKLFF	TGCGCCAGCAGCCAAGGTGGGATCCGGGAAAAACTGTTTTTT
-	TRBV4-2	TRBJ2-7	-	CASSQDRGAVIHEQYF	TGTGCCAGCAGCCAAGACCGAGGGGCCGTTATCCACGAGCAGTACTTC
-	TRBV6-1	TRBJ1-4	-	CASSDRAVTNEKLFF	TGTGCCAGCAGTGATAGAGCGGTGACTAATGAAAAACTGTTTTTT
-	TRBV7-9	TRBJ1-3	once	CASSFGQPAGNTIYF	TGTGCCAGCAGCTTTGGACAGCCGGCTGGAAACACCATATATTTT
TRBD1	TRBV19	TRBJ1-6	-	CASRTTGDNSPLHF	TGTGCCAGTAGGACGACAGGGGATAATTCACCCCTCCACTTT
-	TRBV7-3	TRBJ1-1	once	CASSSMNSMTEAFF	TGTGCCAGCAGTTCTATGAATAGTATGACTGAAGCTTTCTTT
-	TRBV7-2	TRBJ2-7	-	CASSLRRSAYEQYF	TGTGCCAGCAGCTTAAGGAGGTCAGCCTACGAGCAGTACTTC
-	TRBV19	TRBJ2-7	-	CASSIGHGTSYEQYF	TGTGCCAGTAGTATCGGACATGGAACCTCCTACGAGCAGTACTTC
-	TRBV7-2	TRBJ1-3	-	CASSLTGSAAGNTIYF	TGTGCCAGCAGCTTAACAGGGTCGGCGGCTGGAAACACCATATATTTT
-	TRBV5-6	TRBJ2-3	-	CASSLGGSSTDTQYF	TGTGCCAGCAGCTTGGGTGGGTCTAGCACAGATACGCAGTATTTT
-	TRBV5-1	TRBJ2-5	-	CASSPLGGAWETQYF	TGCGCCAGCAGCCCGCTAGGGGGGGCCTGGGAGACCCAGTACTTC
-	TRBV5-4	TRBJ1-6	-	CASSLDLAASNSPLHF	TGTGCCAGCAGCTTGGATTTGGCGGCCTCTAATTCACCCCTCCACTTT
-	TRBV5-1	TRBJ1-3	-	CASSLGAVSSGNTIYF	TGCGCCAGCAGCTTGGGGGCAGTGAGCTCTGGAAACACCATATATTTT
-	TRBV7-3	TRBJ2-7	once	CASTGAGTSYEQYF	TGTGCCAGCACAGGGGCAGGGACATCCTACGAGCAGTACTTC
TRBD1	TRBV6-6	TRBJ1-5	-	CASKATGGSNQPQHF	TGTGCCAGCAAGGCGACAGGGGGGAGCAATCAGCCCCAGCATTTT
-	TRBV28	TRBJ1-5	-	CASSFWSGGRGNQPQHF	TGTGCCAGCAGTTTTTGGAGTGGGGGGCGCGGCAATCAGCCCCAGCATTTT
-	TRBV6-1	TRBJ2-3	-	CASNPTLSTDTQYF	TGTGCCAGCAACCCGACACTATCCACAGATACGCAGTATTTT
-	TRBV7-2	TRBJ2-3	-	CASSPRDTQYF	TGTGCCAGCAGCCCCCGCGATACGCAGTATTTT
-	TRBV2	TRBJ1-2	-	CASSTLYGYTF	TGTGCCAGCAGTACCCTCTATGGCTACACCTTC
-	TRBV19	TRBJ1-3	-	CASTQVGGGNTIYF	TGTGCCAGTACCCAGGTTGGCGGGGGAAACACCATATATTTT
-	TRBV4-2	TRBJ1-6	-	CASSQEAGDQGNSPLHF	TGTGCCAGCAGCCAAGAAGCGGGGGATCAGGGTAATTCACCCCTCCACTTT
-	TRBV7-2	TRBJ1-3	-	CASSQGHSGNTIYF	TGTGCCAGCAGCCAAGGACACTCTGGAAACACCATATATTTT
-	TRBV30	TRBJ2-1	-	CAWSVLDMSYNEQFF	TGTGCCTGGAGTGTACTGGACATGTCCTACAATGAGCAGTTCTTC
-	TRBV6-5	TRBJ1-3	-	CASSRGGSGNTIYF	TGTGCCAGCAGTCGCGGGGGATCTGGAAACACCATATATTTT
-	TRBV7-2	TRBJ2-1	-	CASSLGLANQFF	TGTGCCAGCAGCTTGGGTCTAGCGAATCAGTTCTTC
-	TRBV27	TRBJ2-3	-	CASSLYTSGTAADTQYF	TGTGCCAGCAGTTTATATACCTCGGGGACCGCCGCAGATACGCAGTATTTT
-	TRBV30	TRBJ1-1	-	CAWRHLHTEAFF	TGTGCCTGGAGACACTTGCACACTGAAGCTTTCTTT
-	TRBV5-4	TRBJ2-7	-	CASSGDGYEQYF	TGTGCCAGCAGCGGAGACGGCTACGAGCAGTACTTC
TRBD1	TRBV19	TRBJ2-2	-	CASSIWTGDEVRELFF	TGTGCCAGTAGTATTTGGACAGGAGACGAGGTTAGGGAGCTGTTTTTT
-	TRBV11-3	TRBJ1-2	-	CASSFGSDGYTF	TGTGCCAGCAGCTTTGGAAGTGATGGCTACACCTTC
-	TRBV10-3	TRBJ1-4	-	CAISESEMQGQKLFF	TGTGCCATCAGTGAATCGGAGATGCAGGGGCAAAAACTGTTTTTT
TRBD2	TRBV7-6	TRBJ2-3	-	CASSPGLAGAGTQYF	TGTGCCAGCAGCCCGGGACTAGCGGGGGCGGGTACGCAGTATTTT
-	TRBV6-6	TRBJ1-4	-	CASSRGQQMSEKLFF	TGTGCCAGCAGTCGGGGACAACAAATGAGTGAAAAACTGTTTTTT
TRBD1	TRBV7-3	TRBJ2-5	-	CASSLGQGIGETQYF	TGTGCCAGCAGCTTGGGACAGGGGATTGGAGAGACCCAGTACTTC
-	TRBV5-1	TRBJ1-4	-	CASSLSQGVAAEKLFF	TGCGCCAGCAGCTTGTCCCAGGGAGTTGCTGCTGAAAAACTGTTTTTT
TRBD2	TRBV11-3	TRBJ2-4	once	CASSQRTSGENIQYF	TGTGCCAGCAGCCAAAGGACTAGCGGTGAAAACATTCAGTACTTC
-	TRBV11-3	TRBJ2-2	few	CASSPGTGELFF	TGTGCCAGCAGCCCCGGCACCGGGGAGCTGTTTTTT
TRBD2	TRBV10-3	TRBJ2-7	-	CAISSGGWYEQYF	TGTGCCATCAGTAGCGGGGGCTGGTACGAGCAGTACTTC
TRBD2	TRBV6-5	TRBJ2-3	-	CASSTSVLSDTQYF	TGTGCCAGCAGTACTAGCGTCCTCTCAGATACGCAGTATTTT
TRBD1	TRBV11-2	TRBJ2-5	-	CASSFSGGQETQYF	TGTGCCAGCAGCTTCTCAGGGGGCCAAGAGACCCAGTACTTC
TRBD1	TRBV19	TRBJ1-5	-	CASGTAYSNQPQHF	TGTGCCAGTGGGACAGCATATAGCAATCAGCCCCAGCATTTT
-	TRBV7-8	TRBJ2-7	once	CASSLVYVGDSSYEQYF	TGTGCCAGCAGCTTAGTTTATGTCGGCGACTCGTCCTACGAGCAGTACTTC
TRBD1	TRBV6-1	TRBJ2-7	-	CASSTSGTGPYEQYF	TGTGCCAGCAGTACCTCGGGGACAGGGCCATACGAGCAGTACTTC
TRBD1	TRBV7-8	TRBJ2-7	-	CASSLLPRTGEKHEQYF	TGTGCCAGCAGCTTATTACCGAGGACAGGGGAAAAACACGAGCAGTACTTC